This T cell receptor beta chain appears in the sequencing data of a study of T cells in women clearing cervical HPV infection. Notes on this clone: Its specificity is unknown.

Study-level points and caveats: Combining TCR richness with V gene abundances gave approximately 0.8 AUC.

Assay used: immunoSEQ multiplex PCR; TCRdb lists only in-frame clones, some missing. The sample has some 24,000 clones. The sample comprised blood buffy coat. This receptor was taken from a woman between 18 and 75 years old with a cervical HPV16 infection that either progressed to CIN3+ or cleared (not recorded which).

The DNA read from the CDR3 is TGTGCCAGCAGCCTCCAGGCCCACAGGGGTAACGAC. Residues: CASSLQAHRGND. The CDR3 in full is CASSLQAHRGNDYTF. J is TRBJ1-2 and V is TRBV7-9; 7 bases are shared with TRBD1. The read falls 3 residues short of the CDR3 end, and the missing part is taken from the germline J gene. The CDR3 spans 15 residues. The germline gives CDR1 SEHNR, CDR2 FQNEAQ (reference sequence). Drawing the rest from reference TRBV7-9 and TRBJ1-2, the complete variable domain is DTGVSQNPRHKITKRGQNVTFRCDPISEHNRLYWYRQTLGQGPEFLTYFQNEAQLEKSRLLSDRFSAERPKGSFSTLEIQRTEQGDSAMYLCASSLQAHRGNDYTFGSGTRLTVV.